This note documents a single T cell receptor (beta chain) sequence. The antigen it binds to is not known. Per-base qualities were not stored, and no clone one base away is much larger. V has 7 bases trimmed and J has 6 bases trimmed; junction bases matching no gene number 12. The CDR3 runs 14 residues from the cysteine to the phenylalanine. Only the CDR3 portion is preserved as DNA: 42 bases, with reading frame beginning at the first base. CDR1 MNHEY and CDR2 SVGEGT are derived from the germline V gene. The data derive from a study of T-cell memory formation after mild COVID-19 (dated by TCRdb to about 2021). The study in broad terms: TCR sequence clusters from the two donors were found to be largely donor specific. Two young, previously healthy adult volunteers, one female and one male, were included in the cohort. In two donors, T-cell clones that expanded and contracted after mild COVID-19 were followed by sequencing TCRalpha and TCRbeta repertoires longitudinally.

Ficoll-Paque density gradient centrifugation was used to isolate PBMCs. The investigation overall reported the following: Only a couple of mild cases were covered by the study, and larger cohorts that include severe cases with pre-infection samples were considered necessary. Clones contracting from day 15 to 85 had balanced CD4/CD8 phenotypes, while a second wave expanding from day 15 to 37 was biased towards CD4+. Contracting CD4+ clones were found mainly in CM and EM memory subsets, while CD8+ clones were enriched in EMRA. Some responding clones were found in pre-infection memory, which suggests that pre-existing cross-reactive memory T cells took part in the SARS-CoV-2 response. SARS-CoV-2 specificity of the second-wave clones peaking on day 37 was not confirmed.

For sequencing, an Illumina NovaSeq 6000 was employed. Using 5'RACE with constant-segment primers, TCRalpha and TCRbeta cDNA libraries were constructed, with sample barcodes and unique molecular identifiers added in the process. Trizol reagent was used to extract RNA from every sample. Libraries were amplified in two PCR steps, with a second sample barcode and Illumina TruSeq adapters added in the second step. The libraries were sequenced on an Illumina NovaSeq using 2 x 150 bp paired-end reads. Processing in the source paper ran as follows. The reads were demultiplexed and collapsed into UMI-guided consensus sequences using migec v1.2.7. Using mixcr v2.1.11, UMI consensuses were aligned to TRA and TRB V and J templates and then assembled into clonotypes. Clonotypes were classified as expanded or contracted when called significant by both edgeR and NoisET, with noise models trained on biological replicates. edgeR calls used a false discovery rate-adjusted p below 0.01 and a log2 fold-change threshold of 1. PCA with hierarchical clustering of max-normalized trajectories of the 1000 most abundant clonotypes was used as exploratory dynamics analysis. Separately sequenced CD4+ and CD8+ repertoires were used to assign a CD4 or CD8 phenotype to each responding clone. TCRdb's own reprocessing of the public reads used fastp at Q25 and MiXCR and kept productive beta chains. CDR3 protein sequences are deduplicated, and each keeps its most common genes and DNA. TCRdb, rather than the study authors, made the V and J calls. The sample yields around 530,000 distinct CDR3 sequences; roughly a fifth were counted once. The ten largest clonotypes hold about 8.4% of the sample.

Sequencing was carried out using PBMCs or a T cell subset sorted from them (not recorded which). The chain joins TRBV6-2 or TRBV6-3 to TRBJ2-7; TRBD2 fits 7 bases in the junction. The TCR comes from an adult woman who had mild COVID-19 (a few samples of this study predate the infection). The sample titles of this study are shuffled in the database, so cell type and time point are left out; the donor was told from shared clones. CDR3 region: CASTKGLRAGEQYF. The nucleotide sequence reads as follows: TGTGCCAGCACCAAGGGACTACGAGCTGGCGAGCAGTACTTC.